The rows below give T cell receptor beta chains drawn from one sample of a study of molecular identifiers for immune sequencing clone quantification. MiXCR, run by TCRdb on the PCR reads, gives a single entry per CDR3 protein. Here the sample spans 40,000 to 45,000 distinct CDR3 sequences, roughly 18% being singletons. The sequencing sample was made of naive CD8+ T cells from blood, with Jurkat cell RNA spiked in. These receptors were collected from a human donor in good health. Some libraries in this study had Jurkat cell RNA spiked in. CDR3s include the opening cysteine and the closing phenylalanine or tryptophan. D genes are given only for firm matches. Clone size is shown for a subset of rows, as once, few, many or a class of expanded clone.

NA	TRBD1	TRBJ2-7	TRBV7-9	CASSATTWDRVFEQYF	TGTGCCAGCAGCGCGACGACCTGGGACAGAGTCTTCGAGCAGTACTTC
many	NA	TRBJ2-2	TRBV12-3/TRBV12-4	CASSFPAATNTGELFF	TGTGCCAGCAGTTTTCCCGCGGCGACGAACACCGGGGAGCTGTTTTTT
many	NA	TRBJ2-2	TRBV7-8	CASRGEGGDTGELFF	TGTGCCAGCCGTGGAGAGGGTGGCGACACCGGGGAGCTGTTTTTT
few	NA	TRBJ2-5	TRBV4-2	CASSQAGGYQETQYF	TGTGCCAGCAGCCAAGCGGGCGGGTACCAAGAGACCCAGTACTTC
few	NA	TRBJ2-1	TRBV27	CASSLNSYNEQFF	TGTGCCAGCAGCCTTAACTCCTACAATGAGCAGTTCTTC
many	TRBD2	TRBJ2-1	TRBV6-5	CASSSPLRGNNEQFF	TGTGCCAGCAGTTCCCCCCTGCGGGGGAACAATGAGCAGTTCTTC
many	NA	TRBJ1-2	TRBV27	CASSLDSGYGYTF	TGTGCCAGCAGTTTAGACTCCGGATATGGCTACACCTTC
NA	NA	TRBJ1-1	TRBV6-2/TRBV6-3	CASSVNWDYASTEAFF	TGTGCCAGCAGTGTCAACTGGGATTATGCGAGCACTGAAGCTTTCTTT
few	NA	TRBJ2-7	TRBV6-5	CASSYSAGPNEQYF	TGTGCCAGCAGTTACTCTGCGGGACCAAACGAGCAGTACTTC
NA	NA	TRBJ2-1	TRBV5-1	CASSLGGEFHNEQFF	TGCGCCAGCAGCTTGGGGGGAGAGTTTCACAATGAGCAGTTCTTC
many	NA	TRBJ2-1	TRBV5-6	CASSLRGSGEQFF	TGTGCCAGCAGCTTGAGAGGGTCGGGCGAGCAGTTCTTC
few	TRBD2	TRBJ2-7	TRBV5-4	CASSWVSSGGNEQYF	TGTGCCAGCAGCTGGGTTAGCTCGGGAGGGAACGAGCAGTACTTC
many	TRBD1	TRBJ2-7	TRBV13	CASSLGGQGGPSSYEQYF	TGTGCCAGCAGCTTAGGGGGACAGGGTGGCCCGAGCTCCTACGAGCAGTACTTC
many	NA	TRBJ2-2	TRBV6-2/TRBV6-3	CASTNTGELFF	TGTGCCAGCACTAACACCGGGGAGCTGTTTTTT
few	TRBD1	TRBJ2-3	TRBV6-5	CASSYSGDRGSTDTQYF	TGTGCCAGCAGTTACTCCGGTGACAGGGGATCCACAGATACGCAGTATTTT
many	NA	TRBJ1-5	TRBV5-5	CASSQTGYSNQPQHF	TGTGCCAGCAGCCAGACAGGATATAGCAATCAGCCCCAGCATTTT
few	NA	TRBJ1-5	TRBV28	CASQGPPGPQHF	TGTGCCAGTCAGGGGCCGCCTGGGCCCCAGCATTTT
NA	NA	TRBJ2-5	TRBV20-1	CSARDLGIPRETQYF	TGCAGTGCTAGAGATCTAGGGATACCAAGGGAGACCCAGTACTTC
few	TRBD1	TRBJ2-3	TRBV4-1	CASSPGRGREDTQYF	TGCGCCAGCAGCCCAGGAAGGGGGCGAGAAGATACGCAGTATTTT
many	NA	TRBJ2-1	TRBV29-1	CSVMVRAGPYNEQFF	TGCAGCGTAATGGTGCGGGCGGGACCTTACAATGAGCAGTTCTTC
NA	TRBD1	TRBJ2-5	TRBV18	CASFPTGEVEAQYF	TGTGCCAGCTTCCCGACAGGGGAGGTAGAGGCCCAGTACTTC
many	TRBD2	TRBJ2-7	TRBV6-5	CASSYSLAGSGEQYF	TGTGCCAGCAGTTACAGCCTAGCGGGGTCTGGTGAGCAGTACTTC